This entry is about one T cell receptor (beta chain). The source of the sample is a study of blood T cell repertoires in COVID-19. The length of the CDR3 is 13 residues. V lost 7 bases to trimming and J lost 9 bases; unmatched junction nucleotides: 8. Germline CDR1 reads LNHDA; CDR2 reads SQIVND (reference sequence). Produced via immunoSEQ multiplex PCR; TCRdb's table is partial and in-frame only. The repertoire holds over 130,000 clones, with approximately 86% as singletons. This clonotype originated in a man between 65 and 85 years old with acute or convalescent COVID-19. The J gene is TRBJ2-1, the V gene TRBV19; 8 nucleotides agree with TRBD1. Material: peripheral blood. DNA of the CDR3: TGTGCCAGTATTCGGACAGGGTCGGGTGAGCAGTTCTTC. Translation: CASIRTGSGEQFF.